The clone carrying this TCR beta chain occurred many times. The CDR3 runs to 14 residues. V was clipped by 3 bases and J by 6 bases; unmatched bases: 3. The data were obtained in a study of T cells in Graves' hyperthyroidism and ophthalmopathy. From RNA transcripts, TCR beta CDR3 regions were amplified. HTBI primers were employed in a first-round RT-PCR of the TCR CDR3. Each CDR3 protein gets one entry after TCRdb re-called the multiplex PCR reads with MiXCR. The sample includes around 350,000 distinct CDR3 sequences, about 15% of them seen just once. The chain employs TRBV12-3 or TRBV12-4 and TRBJ2-2, with TRBD2 identical over 8 bases. Sequencing was carried out using blood. The TCR sequence derives from a woman in her late teens or twenties with Graves' hyperthyroidism that later progressed to Graves' ophthalmopathy. CDR3 nucleotides: TGTGCCAGCAGTTTGACGCGGGAGGCCGGGGAGCTGTTTTTT. It translates to CASSLTREAGELFF.